This T cell receptor (beta chain) was identified in a study of CD8 T cells in Susac syndrome. RNA in amounts of roughly 0.5 to 1 ug was reverse transcribed with random hexamers. TCRdb used MiXCR to reprocess the immunoSEQ multiplex PCR reads, holding one entry per CDR3 protein. The table lists approximately 160,000 distinct CDR3 sequences, about 91% of them singletons, with around 0.079% in the top ten. Findings and limits, study-wide: As the study acknowledged, the number of individuals in its TCR sequencing and HLA analysis was relatively small.

Germline CDR1 reads LGHNA; CDR2 reads YSLEER. Trimming cost V 0 bases and J 9 bases, with 9 bases left between them. CDR3 size: 13 residues. This clonotype was seen once. The antigen is unknown. TCR beta sequences were obtained from blood CD8+ and CD4+ T cells. Controls matched for sex and age were healthy donors. Negative isolation yielded CD8+ and CD4+ T cells; FACS enriched TEMRA cells. The gene calls are TRBV4-3 and TRBJ2-1; no reliable D call. The clonotype was recovered from a human donor in good health. The source material was CD4+ T cells from PBMCs. CDR3 DNA: TGCGCCAGCAGCCAAGACGTCTGGCGTGAGCAGTTCTTC. Amino acid sequence: CASSQDVWREQFF.